The 28 T cell receptor beta chains given below trace back to one sample, sequenced in a study of T-cell reconstitution after alpha-beta-depleted transplantation in children (TCRdb year 2016). The method behind the library was PCR. TCRdb names Illumina HiSeq 2500 as the instrument used. To normalize quantification of the TCRbeta repertoire, the TCR libraries were built with molecular barcoding that relied on unique molecular identifiers. The raw public reads went through TCRdb reprocessing: fastp at Q25, MiXCR clone calling, in-frame beta chains kept. CDR3 protein duplicates are merged, each entry listing the most common genes and DNA. This sample has about 540,000 distinct CDR3 sequences in its table, and around 20% of those were observed once. More than 2.5% of the sample belongs to the ten largest clones. Source: PBMCs from the stem cell graft donor, taken from the stem cell graft. The receptors stem from a human donor who donated a stem cell graft to a child with acute lymphoblastic leukemia.

The CDR3 loop reads CASSQDIVLALYEQYF. The CDR3 DNA reads as TGCGCCAGCAGCCAAGATATCGTGCTAGCGCTCTACGAGCAGTACTTC. The rearrangement joins TRBV4-1 to TRBJ2-7; maybe TRBD2 (6 bases). Germline lookup yields CDR1 MGHRA and CDR2 YSYEKL. CDR3 length: 16 residues. V shed 0 bases and J shed 3 bases, with 15 bases lying between them.

This sequence joins TRBV10-3 and TRBJ2-3; D is possibly TRBD1 or TRBD2 (5 bases each). Trimming removed 7 bases at V and 6 bases at J, with 14 bases between. Per germline, CDR1 ENHRY and CDR2 SYGVKD. The CDR3 totals 13 residues. CDR3 protein: CAINREGVDTQYF. CDR3 bases: TGTGCCATCAACCGGGAAGGGGTGGATACGCAGTATTTT.

The chain recombines TRBV7-8 with TRBJ2-5; D is ambiguous. Between the trimmed V and J ends, which lost 5 bases and 2 bases, there was a span of 12 bases. This CDR3 has 14 residues. Germline CDR1 and CDR2: SGHVS and FQNEAQ. The DNA of the CDR3 is TGTGCCAGCAGCCTCATCGGACGGCAAGAGACCCAGTACTTC. Protein sequence: CASSLIGRQETQYF.

The chain has TRBV6-1 and TRBJ2-1; 8 bases line up with TRBD2. Germline CDR1 is MNHNS and CDR2 is SASEGT. Losses at the gene ends were 5 bases for V and 8 bases for J; bases not matched to a gene: 14. This CDR3 region has 16 residues. The CDR3 protein is CASSTPFSGISHEQFF. The CDR3 DNA sequence: TGTGCCAGCAGTACCCCCTTTAGCGGGATATCACATGAGCAGTTCTTC.

This clonotype was found many times. This chain joins TRBV5-1 and TRBJ2-5; D perhaps matches TRBD1 (6 bases). Between the trimmed V and J ends, which lost 4 bases and 1 base, there was a span of 11 bases. The CDR3 is made up of 14 amino acids. CDR1 and CDR2 (germline): SGHRS, YFSETQ. The CDR3 region is CASSPWTVQETQYF. CDR3 DNA sequence: TGCGCCAGCAGCCCATGGACAGTCCAAGAGACCCAGTACTTC.

This clonotype was seen a single time. The V call is TRBV5-1, the J call TRBJ2-7, with a weak D call TRBD2 (6 bases). Germline V gives CDR1 SGHRS, CDR2 YFSETQ. Trimming removed 4 bases at V and 5 bases at J, with 13 bases between. CDR3 length: 13 residues. Here the CDR3 DNA reads TGCGCCAGCAGCCAGACTAGTTTCGACGAGCAGTACTTC. This encodes CASSQTSFDEQYF.

The gene calls are TRBV7-2 and TRBJ2-5; a possible D gene is TRBD1 (5 bases). Per the germline V gene, CDR1 is SGHTA and CDR2 is FQGNSA. This CDR3 has 16 residues. The V gene lost 5 bases and the J gene lost 0 bases, with 16 bases spanning the gap. The CDR3: CASSPGQPGYQETQYF. CDR3 coding DNA: TGTGCCAGCAGCCCAGGGCAGCCAGGGTACCAAGAGACCCAGTACTTC.

The V call is TRBV4-1, the J call TRBJ2-3; unclear D gene. The germline CDR1 and CDR2 sequences are MGHRA and YSYEKL. The CDR3 extends over 15 amino acids. Trimming cost V 4 bases and J 6 bases, with 17 bases left between them. DNA for the CDR3: TGCGCCAGCAGCCTTTTGGATGGGCGATCGGATACGCAGTATTTT. It is translated as CASSLLDGRSDTQYF.

The CDR3 DNA reads as TGCGCCAGCAGCTTGGGGACAGATGGCTACACCTTC. This translates into CASSLGTDGYTF. The chain recombines TRBV5-1 with TRBJ1-2; perhaps TRBD1 as D (6 bases). The CDR3 spans 12 residues. In germline, CDR1 is SGHRS, CDR2 YFSETQ. V was pared by 0 bases and J by 6 bases, with 6 bases between.

The chain uses TRBV15 and TRBJ2-5; D perhaps matches TRBD1 (6 bases). Germline CDR1 and CDR2: LNHNV and YYDKDF (reference sequence). The CDR3 loop spans 15 amino acids. V gave up 5 bases and J gave up 1 base, with 14 bases separating them. The CDR3 sequence: CATSPPEGVQETQYF. CDR3 bases: TGTGCCACCAGCCCCCCAGAGGGGGTCCAAGAGACCCAGTACTTC.

The V call is TRBV6-2 or TRBV6-3, the J call TRBJ2-3; weak D call: TRBD1 (5 bases). Trimming pared 5 bases from V and 7 bases from J, leaving 10 bases between. Germline V gene lookup returns CDR1 MNHEY and CDR2 SVGEGT. CDR3 size: 12 residues. The CDR3 here is CASSLTDHTQYF. The CDR3 DNA is TGTGCCAGCAGTCTGACAGACCATACGCAGTATTTT.

J is TRBJ2-1 and V is TRBV24-1; TRBD1 matches 10 bases. V lost 1 base to trimming and J lost 4 bases; unmatched junction nucleotides: 6. Per germline, CDR1 KGHDR and CDR2 SFDVKD. There are 17 residues in the CDR3. The CDR3 DNA is TGTGCCACCAGTGATTTAGGGGGGACAGGGGAATACAATGAGCAGTTCTTC. Its protein is CATSDLGGTGEYNEQFF.

This clonotype has just one count. V gene TRBV7-3 combines with J gene TRBJ2-1, with D uncertain. V shed 0 bases and J shed 9 bases, with 9 bases lying between them. The length of the CDR3 is 13 residues. The germline V gene has CDR1 SGHTA and CDR2 FQGTGA. CDR3 nucleotides: TGTGCCAGCAGCTTAACGAACAGCCGTGAGCAGTTCTTC. It specifies CASSLTNSREQFF.

The V call is TRBV7-2, the J call TRBJ1-5; 7 bases line up with TRBD1. Germline trimming cut 5 bases from V and 4 bases from J; bases unmatched to any gene: 2. The CDR3 has 13 amino acids. The germline gives CDR1 SGHTA, CDR2 FQGNSA. In DNA, the CDR3 is TGTGCCAGCAGCGTACAGGGGAATCAGCCCCAGCATTTT. Amino acids: CASSVQGNQPQHF.

In this sample, this clonotype turned up a few times. V usage is TRBV19 and J usage is TRBJ1-1; no firm D call. The V gene's germline CDR1 is LNHDA and CDR2 SQIVND (reference sequence). The CDR3 extends over 15 amino acids. With 1 base removed from V and 0 bases from J, the gap between germline ends came to 9 bases. The CDR3 DNA sequence: TGTGCCAGTAGTATAGTGGATGGGATGAACACTGAAGCTTTCTTT. Translated: CASSIVDGMNTEAFF.

This clonotype was seen only a few times. The chain couples TRBV20-1 to TRBJ2-7, with TRBD2 matching 8 bases. CDR3 length equals 14 residues. Germline V gene data show CDR1 as DFQATT and CDR2 as SNEGSKA (reference sequence). Losses at the gene ends were 6 bases for V and 4 bases for J; bases not matched to a gene: 11. The CDR3 region is CSADPGLGEYEQYF. DNA for the CDR3: TGCAGTGCCGATCCGGGACTAGGGGAATACGAGCAGTACTTC.

This clonotype has only a few counts. V and J are TRBV20-1 and TRBJ2-1; 13 nucleotides match TRBD2. CDR1 is DFQATT and CDR2 is SNEGSKA in the germline V gene (reference sequence). This CDR3 has 15 residues. The trim removed 3 bases at V and 5 bases at J, leaving 4 bases unmatched. The CDR3 DNA sequence: TGCAGTGCTAGTTCAGGACTAGCGGGGGACAATGAGCAGTTCTTC. The encoded protein is CSASSGLAGDNEQFF.

This chain uses TRBV29-1 with TRBJ2-7; weak D call: TRBD1 (6 bases). The germline V gene has CDR1 SQVTM and CDR2 ANQGSEA. The V and J ends lost 0 bases and 3 bases respectively, with 15 bases between them. The CDR3 spans 15 residues. The CDR3 is CSVEEPHREGYEQYF. For the CDR3, the DNA is TGCAGCGTTGAAGAACCCCACAGGGAAGGCTACGAGCAGTACTTC.

The V gene is TRBV12-3 or TRBV12-4, the J gene TRBJ2-1; 15 nucleotides match TRBD2. CDR3 length equals 22 residues. Germline trimming cut 0 bases from V and 0 bases from J; bases unmatched to any gene: 12. CDR3 sequence reads: CASSLAPIPGTSGRSSYNEQFF. CDR3 nucleotide sequence: TGTGCCAGCAGTTTAGCACCGATACCAGGGACTAGCGGGAGGAGCTCCTACAATGAGCAGTTCTTC.

The gene calls are TRBV11-2 and TRBJ1-2, with 7 bases aligning to TRBD1. The V segment lost 1 base and the J segment 8 bases; nucleotides outside the gene matches: 16. This CDR3 spans 17 amino acids. Per the germline V gene, CDR1 is SGHAT and CDR2 is FQNNGV. The CDR3 DNA sequence: TGTGCCAGCAGCTTAGGAGAGACAGGGCCCCCCGGGTGGGGCTACACCTTC. Protein sequence: CASSLGETGPPGWGYTF.

Many counts were recorded for this clonotype. The junction departs from germline at one end; a sequencing error may be responsible. This chain uses TRBV5-1 with TRBJ2-7, with 8 bases fitting TRBD2. This CDR3 has 11 residues. Per the germline V gene, CDR1 is SGHRS and CDR2 is YFSETQ. CDR3 DNA: TGTGCCAGCAGCTTAGCGGGGGAGCAGTACTTC. It encodes CASSLAGEQYF. The entire variable domain, with the rest obtained from reference TRBV5-1 and TRBJ2-7, is as follows: KAGVTQTPRYLIKTRGQQVTLSCSPISGHRSVSWYQQTPGQGLQFLFEYFSETQRNKGNFPGRFSGRQFSNSRSEMNVSTLELGDSALYLCASSLAGEQYFGPGTRLTVT.

On this clonotype itself: The junction differs from germline at one of its ends, possibly a read error. This chain links TRBV2 with TRBJ1-2; 7 bases are a match to TRBD1. The CDR3 has 15 residues. Germline V gene sequence: CDR1 SNHLY, CDR2 FYNNEI. Here the CDR3 DNA reads TGTGCCAGCAGGGAAGCAGGGGGGATGGGGTATGGCTACACCTTC. Its protein is CASREAGGMGYGYTF. The full variable domain, with the rest looked up from reference TRBV2 and TRBJ1-2, is EPEVTQTPSHQVTQMGQEVILRCVPISNHLYFYWYRQILGQKVEFLVSFYNNEISEKSEIFDDQFSVERPDGSNFTLKIRSTKLEDSAMYFCASREAGGMGYGYTFGSGTRLTVV.

This sequence joins TRBV30 and TRBJ2-3; 13 bases fit TRBD2. CDR1 and CDR2 from the germline V gene are GTSNPN and SVGIG (reference sequence). Germline trimming cut 0 bases from V and 6 bases from J; bases unmatched to any gene: 9. The CDR3 consists of 17 residues. The CDR3: CAWSVTRTSGRGDTQYF. The DNA of the CDR3 is TGTGCCTGGAGTGTTACTCGGACTAGCGGGAGAGGCGATACGCAGTATTTT.

The chain uses TRBV3-1 and TRBJ1-5, with no clear D. The length of the CDR3 is 14 residues. Looked up from germline, CDR1 is LGHDT and CDR2 is YNNKEL (reference sequence). V lost 0 bases and J 5 bases, leaving 8 bases between the germline ends. The CDR3 DNA sequence: TGTGCCAGCAGCCAAGAGTGGGTCGATCAGCCCCAGCATTTT. It codes for CASSQEWVDQPQHF.

The chain is built from TRBV29-1 and TRBJ1-1; D not certain. The V gene lost 3 bases and the J gene lost 0 bases, with 11 bases spanning the gap. CDR1 is SQVTM, CDR2 ANQGSEA, per germline. The CDR3 contains 14 residues. The CDR3 nucleotides read TGCAGCGTTGATCCGGAGCGGATGAACACTGAAGCTTTCTTT. As protein: CSVDPERMNTEAFF.

This clonotype was seen a few times. V usage is TRBV20-1 and J usage is TRBJ2-7, with D unresolved. The germline V gene has CDR1 DFQATT and CDR2 SNEGSKA (reference sequence). V dropped 3 bases and J dropped 0 bases, with 15 bases sitting between them. The CDR3 totals 15 residues. The CDR3 reads CSARKLEPFSYEQYF. In DNA, the CDR3 is TGCAGTGCTAGGAAACTCGAACCTTTCTCCTACGAGCAGTACTTC.

This rearrangement joins TRBV12-3 or TRBV12-4 to TRBJ2-2, with TRBD2 matching 7 bases. Trimming cost V 6 bases and J 3 bases; bases outside gene matches: 4. The CDR3 contains 14 residues. CDR3 amino acids: CASRGGADTGELFF. As DNA, the CDR3 is TGTGCCAGCAGGGGAGGGGCAGACACCGGGGAGCTGTTTTTT.

The chain joins TRBV6-2 or TRBV6-3 to TRBJ2-1; D may be TRBD2 (5 bases). The CDR3 covers 14 residues. Trimming removed 2 bases at V and 9 bases at J, with 14 bases between. The V gene's germline CDR1 is MNHEY and CDR2 SVGEGT. CDR3 sequence reads: CASSYVGPGSEQFF. DNA for the CDR3: TGTGCCAGCAGTTACGTCGGTCCTGGGAGTGAGCAGTTCTTC.